This T cell receptor beta chain stems from a study of regulatory T cells in long-lasting Graves disease. This clonotype was detected only a few times. Relying on iRepertoire HTBI primers and Arm-PCR of CDR3 regions, the team built TCR beta libraries. TCRdb re-derived calls from the multiplex PCR reads in MiXCR, one entry per CDR3 protein. The table records about 310,000 distinct CDR3 sequences, about 20% of them present only once. Germline lookup yields CDR1 PRHDT and CDR2 FYEKMQ (reference sequence). The CDR3 totals 14 residues. Trimming removed 5 bases at V and 3 bases at J, with 14 bases between. Time point: newly diagnosed GD, antithyroid drugs for less than 3 months. Extracted PBMC RNA gave rise to the TCR library.

The V and J genes are TRBV13 and TRBJ2-7; unclear D gene. The sequence came from a female donor with Graves disease. Sequences were derived from peripheral blood mononuclear cells (PBMCs), sampled at new diagnosis, from a patient treated with antithyroid drugs. CDR3 nucleotides: TGTGCCAGCAGCCCAGGTGGGGATTTCTACGAGCAGTACTTC. This gives the protein CASSPGGDFYEQYF.